A selection of T cell receptor beta chains follows, all from one sample in a study of response to subunit inactivated influenza vaccine. TCRdb fed the RT-PCR reads into MiXCR, producing one record per CDR3 protein. The data hold 650,000 to 800,000 distinct CDR3 sequences, with 15% to 20% observed a single time. Here the sequenced sample was PBMCs from blood, taken around 5 days after vaccination. The origin of the receptors is a man aged 45-65 years who received an inactivated influenza vaccine. The CDR3 runs from the conserved cysteine through the conserved F or W. A D gene is named only where the DNA matches it firmly. Not every row has a clone size; where given, it reads once, few, many or a size class.

15	TRBV4-2	TRBD1	TRBJ1-1	few	CASSQGQTLGTEAFF	TGTGCCAGCAGCCAGGGACAGACCTTAGGGACTGAAGCTTTCTTT
16	TRBV10-3	TRBD2	TRBJ2-7	NA	CATMDPAGRATYEQYF	TGTGCCACCATGGATCCAGCGGGAAGGGCTACCTACGAGCAGTACTTC
15	TRBV19	TRBD2	TRBJ2-5	NA	CASSISASGGETQYF	TGTGCCAGTAGTATCTCCGCTAGCGGTGGAGAGACCCAGTACTTC
14	TRBV20-1	NA	TRBJ2-3	NA	CSASYTGYTDTQYF	TGCAGTGCTAGTTACACGGGGTATACAGATACGCAGTATTTT
15	TRBV20-1	TRBD1	TRBJ2-7	NA	CSARPGTGGLYEQYF	TGCAGTGCTAGACCCGGGACAGGGGGCCTCTACGAGCAGTACTTC
15	TRBV9	TRBD2	TRBJ2-1	few	CASSSLAGAPHEQFF	TGTGCCAGCAGCTCACTAGCGGGAGCCCCCCATGAGCAGTTCTTC
15	TRBV25-1	NA	TRBJ2-2	NA	CASSTLQGMAGELFF	TGTGCCAGCAGCACCCTTCAGGGTATGGCCGGGGAGCTGTTTTTT
13	TRBV29-1	NA	TRBJ2-1	many	CSVAGQGGNEQFF	TGCAGCGTTGCAGGACAAGGGGGCAATGAGCAGTTCTTC
17	TRBV20-1	TRBD2	TRBJ2-7	NA	CSARDARTSGSAYEQYF	TGCAGTGCTAGAGATGCCCGGACTAGCGGGAGCGCCTACGAGCAGTACTTC
14	TRBV3-1	TRBD1	TRBJ2-5	few	CASSQTGGSETQYF	TGTGCCAGCAGCCAGACAGGGGGCTCGGAGACCCAGTACTTC
13	TRBV6-2/TRBV6-3	NA	TRBJ2-3	NA	CASSYSIADTQYF	TGTGCCAGCAGTTACTCGATCGCAGATACGCAGTATTTT
15	TRBV10-3	TRBD2	TRBJ2-7	few	CAISETSGSIYEQYF	TGTGCCATCAGTGAGACTAGCGGGAGTATCTACGAGCAGTACTTC
14	TRBV2	NA	TRBJ1-5	NA	CASSVGFSNQPQHF	TGTGCCAGCAGTGTGGGGTTTAGCAATCAGCCCCAGCATTTT
16	TRBV9	NA	TRBJ2-2	few	CASSVGVGRRTGELFF	TGTGCCAGCAGCGTAGGGGTGGGGCGCCGGACCGGGGAGCTGTTTTTT
15	TRBV6-2/TRBV6-3	TRBD2	TRBJ2-7	NA	CASRIELAGSYEQYF	TGTGCCAGCAGGATAGAATTAGCGGGCTCCTACGAGCAGTACTTC
14	TRBV6-2/TRBV6-3	NA	TRBJ2-7	NA	CASSYSSESFGLYF	TGTGCCAGCAGTTACTCGAGTGAGTCCTTTGGGTTATACTTC
14	TRBV5-1	NA	TRBJ2-3	NA	CASSLEQVTDTQYF	TGCGCCAGCAGCTTGGAACAGGTCACAGATACGCAGTATTTT
15	TRBV12-3/TRBV12-4	TRBD1	TRBJ1-1	many	CASSKRTGIQFEAFF	TGTGCCAGCAGTAAGAGGACAGGGATTCAATTTGAAGCTTTCTTT
14	TRBV6-1	NA	TRBJ2-2	many	CASSRALNTGELFF	TGTGCCAGCAGTCGGGCCCTGAACACCGGGGAGCTGTTTTTT
18	TRBV3-1	NA	TRBJ1-4	NA	CASSQDGVRGLKREKLFF	TGTGCCAGCAGCCAAGATGGAGTCAGGGGCTTAAAAAGGGAAAAACTGTTTTTT
14	TRBV10-3	TRBD1	TRBJ2-1	NA	CAITRTGGRDEQFF	TGTGCCATCACTCGGACAGGGGGGAGAGATGAGCAGTTCTTC
15	TRBV20-1	TRBD2	TRBJ2-5	NA	CSARDPSGSLETQYF	TGCAGTGCTAGAGATCCTAGCGGGAGCCTAGAGACCCAGTACTTC
15	TRBV20-1	NA	TRBJ2-5	many	CSARDYGRGQETQYF	TGCAGTGCTAGAGATTACGGCAGGGGCCAAGAGACCCAGTACTTC
14	TRBV7-2	NA	TRBJ2-3	few	CASSSTRNLAPQYF	TGTGCCAGCAGCTCAACTAGGAACCTAGCACCTCAGTATTTT
15	TRBV6-2/TRBV6-3	TRBD1	TRBJ1-5	NA	CASSYWGTGIQPQHF	TGTGCCAGCAGTTACTGGGGGACAGGGATTCAGCCCCAGCATTTT
16	TRBV4-3	NA	TRBJ1-4	few	CASSPGTLATNEKLFF	TGCGCCAGCAGCCCTGGGACACTTGCAACTAATGAAAAACTGTTTTTT